Reported below is one T cell receptor beta chain. What it binds is unknown. Germline assignment: CDR1 SGHVS and CDR2 FNYEAQ. Trimming took 5 bases from V and 0 from J; bases not matched to a gene: 18. This CDR3 is 19 amino acids long. The sample belongs to a study of regulatory dendritic cells for organ transplantation. Study findings and constraints: Alloreactive memory CD8+ T cell pools varied considerably between individuals.

TCRdb keeps only in-frame clones here, not all; method: immunoSEQ multiplex PCR. The sample has approximately 28,000 clones, 82% seen once. The sample taken for sequencing was naive CD8+ T cells from blood. Sample subset: CD45RA+ naive T cells. This receptor was taken from a human donor in good health. The chain recombines TRBV7-6 with TRBJ2-5; the match to TRBD1 covers 7 bases. This CDR3 reads CASSLYHRGPDQYQETQYF. The CDR3 nucleotides read TGTGCCAGCAGCCTTTACCACAGGGGCCCGGACCAGTACCAAGAGACCCAGTACTTC.